These 27 T cell receptor beta chains share one sample of origin, sequenced in a study of blood T cell repertoires in COVID-19 (dated by TCRdb to about 2020). The method was the immunoSEQ multiplex PCR assay. TCRdb holds this immuneACCESS table with in-frame rearrangements only. Some clones are missing; in checked studies, unresolved V genes explain under half, and the rest has no known cause. The sample table shows about 150,000 clones, and about four fifths are seen once. The top ten clones comprise roughly 3.5% of the sample. Material for sequencing was PBMCs or T cells enriched from blood (not recorded which). The source is a woman aged 45-59 years with acute COVID-19.

The chain links TRBV6-2 or TRBV6-3 to TRBJ2-1; 9 bases align to TRBD2. Germline CDR1 is MNHEY and CDR2 is SVGEGT. The trim removed 0 bases at V and 7 bases at J, leaving 13 bases unmatched. CDR3 length equals 18 residues. CDR3 sequence: CASSYSSGSGGHRNEQFF. CDR3 nucleotide sequence: TGTGCCAGCAGTTACTCGAGTGGTAGCGGGGGACATAGGAATGAGCAGTTCTTC.

The rearrangement joins TRBV7-8 to TRBJ2-1; 7 bases are a match to TRBD2. The V gene end was trimmed by 0 bases and the J gene end by 3 bases; junction bases not matched to a gene: 5. CDR3 size: 16 residues. From germline, CDR1 is SGHVS and CDR2 FQNEAQ. The CDR3 DNA sequence: TGTGCCAGCAGCTTAGCGGGAGGGCCTAACTACAATGAGCAGTTCTTC. It specifies CASSLAGGPNYNEQFF.

V and J are TRBV14 and TRBJ2-7; 9 positions match TRBD1. The CDR3 covers 14 residues. The germline gives CDR1 SGHDN, CDR2 FVKESK. V dropped 10 bases and J dropped 2; count of bases not matched to a gene: 9. In DNA form, the CDR3 reads TGTGCCATCCCCGGGACAGGGAGCACCTACGAGCAGTACTTC. This gives the protein CAIPGTGSTYEQYF.

This sequence joins TRBV14 and TRBJ1-2, with TRBD1 identical over 7 bases. V was pared by 4 bases and J by 7 bases, with 15 bases of the junction left unmatched. Germline CDR1 and CDR2: SGHDN and FVKESK. The CDR3 has 16 residues. The DNA of the CDR3 is TGTGCCAGCAGCCGCCACACAACAGGGGTACAAGGTGGCTACACCTTC. This translates into CASSRHTTGVQGGYTF.

CDR3 protein: CASSVGGGVPEKLFF. CDR3 DNA: TGTGCCAGCAGCGTAGGGGGCGGGGTTCCTGAAAAACTGTTTTTT. The V and J genes are TRBV9 and TRBJ1-4; perhaps TRBD1 as D (5 bases). CDR1 SGDLS and CDR2 YYNGEE come from the germline V gene. The CDR3 is 15 amino acids. Trimming removed 0 bases at V and 7 bases at J, with 13 bases between.

Here the CDR3 DNA reads TGTGCCAGCAGCCGTAGCAGGAACACCGGGGAGCTGTTTTTT. This translates into CASSRSRNTGELFF. The chain is built from TRBV5-6 and TRBJ2-2; D remains ambiguous. CDR3 size: 14 residues. Per the germline V gene, CDR1 is SGHDT and CDR2 is YYEEEE. Trimming pared 4 bases from V and 1 base from J, leaving 8 bases between.

The rearrangement uses TRBV28 and TRBJ1-5; D uncertain. Germline V gene data show CDR1 as MDHEN and CDR2 as SYDVKM. CDR3 size: 14 residues. V lost 2 bases and J 7 bases, leaving 12 bases between the germline ends. CDR3 DNA: TGTGCCAGCAGTTTAGGGCGATTGAGCCAGCCCCAGCATTTT. Its protein product is CASSLGRLSQPQHF.

The V call is TRBV3-1 (or the pseudogene TRBV3-2), the J call TRBJ2-7; TRBD2 is a possible D gene (6 bases). The CDR3 is 12 residues long. The germline V gene encodes CDR1 LGHDT and CDR2 YNNKEL (reference sequence). Trimming shortened V by 1 base and J by 6 bases, and 7 bases separated the two germline ends. This chain's CDR3 is CASSQVGGEQYF. Written as DNA, the CDR3 is TGTGCCAGCAGCCAAGTGGGAGGCGAGCAGTACTTC.

The rearrangement links TRBV11-3 to TRBJ1-1; D remains ambiguous. CDR1 is SGHNT, CDR2 YENEEA, per germline. The CDR3 runs to 13 residues. V was clipped by 5 bases and J by 1 base, with 8 bases between them. CDR3: CASSRQTNTEAFF. The DNA for the CDR3 is TGTGCCAGCAGCAGACAAACGAACACTGAAGCTTTCTTT.

The chain employs TRBV5-1 and TRBJ2-2; 7 bases align to TRBD1. CDR3 length: 17 residues. Looked up from germline, CDR1 is SGHRS and CDR2 is YFSETQ. The J segment lost 2 bases and the V segment lost 0 bases, leaving 7 bases of the junction unmatched. The DNA for the CDR3 is TGCGCCAGCAGCTTGGTGAGACAGGGAGTAAACACCGGGGAGCTGTTTTTT. Translating it yields CASSLVRQGVNTGELFF.

The chain couples TRBV21-1 to TRBJ1-6. TRBV21-1 is an annotated pseudogene. The CDR3 is 14 amino acids. The DNA of the CDR3 is TGTGCCAGCATCTACGACGGGGATAATTCACCCCTCCACTTT. This sequence encodes CASIYDGDNSPLHF.

V is TRBV11-2 and J is TRBJ2-1, with 8 bases fitting TRBD2. CDR1 SGHAT and CDR2 FQNNGV come from the germline V gene. The junction had 18 bases not matched to a gene; V was cut back by 0 bases and J by 8 bases. The CDR3 extends over 19 amino acids. DNA of the CDR3: TGTGCCAGCAGCTTAGAATCGAGTATAGGGACTAGTCCCGATTATGAGCAGTTCTTC. This gives the protein CASSLESSIGTSPDYEQFF.

V is TRBV9 and J is TRBJ1-1, with D perhaps TRBD1 (5 bases). Per germline, CDR1 SGDLS and CDR2 YYNGEE. This CDR3 spans 15 amino acids. V was clipped by 4 bases and J by 5 bases, with 18 bases between them. CDR3 coding DNA: TGTGCCAGCAGCCGGGAGGCAGGGTGGGGAACTGAAGCTTTCTTT. It yields the protein CASSREAGWGTEAFF.

This clone was observed once. The rearrangement uses TRBV12-3 or TRBV12-4 and TRBJ1-2; D might be TRBD1 (6 bases). The CDR3 has 13 residues. Trimming took 6 bases from V and 8 from J, leaving 16 bases between them. The DNA of the CDR3 is TGTGCCAGCAGACCGGGACAAGAGGGCGGCTACACCTTC. Translation gives CASRPGQEGGYTF.

The chain uses TRBV7-8 and TRBJ1-2, with TRBD1 as a possible D gene (6 bases). V gave up 5 bases and J gave up 2 bases, with 12 bases separating them. This CDR3 is 14 amino acids long. Germline CDR1 and CDR2: SGHVS and FQNEAQ. The CDR3 coding sequence is TGTGCCAGCAGCCAAGGGGGGGGGAACTATGGCTACACCTTC. Protein: CASSQGGGNYGYTF.

V is TRBV2 and J is TRBJ2-2; D is unresolved. V lost 5 bases to trimming and J lost 6 bases, with 16 bases between them. The germline V gene encodes CDR1 SNHLY and CDR2 FYNNEI. The CDR3 runs 15 residues. The CDR3 DNA reads TGTGCCAGCAGTATTAGGTTCTCGAGCGCCGGGGAGCTGTTTTTT. Translated: CASSIRFSSAGELFF.

CDR3 sequence: CASSRTGEISGNTIYF. CDR3 in DNA: TGCGCCAGCAGCCGGACAGGGGAAATCTCTGGAAACACCATATATTTT. The chain combines TRBV5-1 with TRBJ1-3; 9 nucleotides agree with TRBD1. CDR1 is SGHRS and CDR2 is YFSETQ in the germline V gene. The CDR3 is 16 residues long. After removal of 4 bases from V and 0 bases from J, the junction contained 5 bases not matched to a gene.

This chain links TRBV25-1 with TRBJ1-2; no reliable D call. Trimming cost V 0 bases and J 0 bases, with 2 bases left between them. The CDR3 is 13 residues long. CDR1 and CDR2 from the germline V gene are MGHDK and SYGVNS. In nucleotides, the CDR3 is TGTGCCAGCAGTGAATACACTAACTATGGCTACACCTTC. Translation gives CASSEYTNYGYTF.

The chain has TRBV3-1 (or the pseudogene TRBV3-2) and TRBJ2-3, with 8 bases matching TRBD2. Germline CDR1 LGHDT, CDR2 YNNKEL (reference sequence). CDR3 length: 17 amino acids. The V and J ends lost 0 bases and 8 bases, in that order; junction bases with no gene match: 13. The CDR3 region is CASSQDLVIAGSSTQYF. DNA for the CDR3: TGTGCCAGCAGCCAAGATTTGGTTATAGCGGGATCTTCTACGCAGTATTTT.

This sequence joins TRBV5-1 and TRBJ2-3; a weak D match, TRBD2 (7 bases). The CDR3 has 15 residues. Per germline, CDR1 SGHRS and CDR2 YFSETQ. V was pared by 0 bases and J by 4 bases, with 12 bases between. The CDR3 DNA reads as TGCGCCAGCAGCTTGGACACCGGGGGGCCAGATACGCAGTATTTT. This codes for CASSLDTGGPDTQYF.

The chain employs TRBV28 and TRBJ1-3, with 8 bases fitting TRBD1. V lost 6 bases, J lost 4 bases, and 8 bases stayed unmatched. The CDR3 has 15 amino acids. The germline gives CDR1 MDHEN, CDR2 SYDVKM. The chain's CDR3 is CASRGDRGPGNTIYF. The CDR3 DNA is TGTGCCAGCAGGGGAGACAGGGGACCCGGAAACACCATATATTTT. The full variable domain, with the rest looked up from reference TRBV28 and TRBJ1-3, is DVKVTQSSRYLVKRTGEKVFLECVQDMDHENMFWYRQDPGLGLRLIYFSYDVKMKEKGDIPEGYSVSREKKERFSLILESASTNQTSMYLCASRGDRGPGNTIYFGEGSWLTVV.

This chain uses TRBV2 with TRBJ1-2; TRBD1 agrees at 9 bases. V lost 7 bases, J lost 7 bases, and 7 bases stayed unmatched. From germline, CDR1 is SNHLY and CDR2 FYNNEI. CDR3 length: 13 residues. CDR3 bases: TGTGCCAGCATCGGGGACAGGGTATCTGGCTACACCTTC. As protein: CASIGDRVSGYTF.

The chain employs TRBV10-2 and TRBJ2-1; the match to TRBD2 covers 12 bases. The CDR3 runs 16 residues. Trimming cost V 2 bases and J 3 bases; bases outside gene matches: 2. Germline V gives CDR1 WSHSY, CDR2 SAAADI. CDR3 coding DNA: TGCGCCAGCAGTGAGACTAGCGGGAGGTACTACAATGAGCAGTTCTTC. Translation: CASSETSGRYYNEQFF.

The rearrangement joins TRBV2 to TRBJ1-1, with 10 bases lining up with TRBD1. The CDR3 is made up of 14 amino acids. Per the germline V gene, CDR1 is SNHLY and CDR2 is FYNNEI. V lost 6 bases, J lost 5 bases, and 6 bases stayed unmatched. DNA for the CDR3: TGTGCCAGCAGCGGGACAGGGGTGTGGACTGAAGCTTTCTTT. It is translated as CASSGTGVWTEAFF.

This chain connects TRBV2 to TRBJ1-5, with 7 bases that match TRBD1. Germline loops: CDR1 SNHLY, CDR2 FYNNEI. With V trimmed by 5 bases and J by 2 bases, 6 bases remained unmatched. The CDR3 covers 15 residues. CDR3 in DNA: TGTGCCAGCAGTACCGGGACAGCAGGCAATCAGCCCCAGCATTTT. Protein product: CASSTGTAGNQPQHF. Looking up the rest from reference TRBV2 and TRBJ1-5 gives the full variable domain: EPEVTQTPSHQVTQMGQEVILRCVPISNHLYFYWYRQILGQKVEFLVSFYNNEISEKSEIFDDQFSVERPDGSNFTLKIRSTKLEDSAMYFCASSTGTAGNQPQHFGDGTRLSIL.

The chain links TRBV7-8 to TRBJ2-3; D is undetermined. CDR1 and CDR2 (germline): SGHVS, FQNEAQ. V was trimmed by 0 bases and J by 2 bases, leaving 3 bases between them. The CDR3 loop spans 13 amino acids. The CDR3 nucleotides read TGTGCCAGCAGCTTAGCCGTCACAGATACGCAGTATTTT. Residues: CASSLAVTDTQYF.

This chain joins TRBV6-5 and TRBJ1-1; D is undetermined. Trimming shortened V by 5 bases and J by 5 bases, and 9 bases separated the two germline ends. Germline V lookup: CDR1 MNHEY, CDR2 SVGAGI. The CDR3 totals 12 residues. The chain's CDR3 is CASSSSLTEAFF. DNA for the CDR3: TGTGCCAGCAGTAGCTCTCTTACTGAAGCTTTCTTT.